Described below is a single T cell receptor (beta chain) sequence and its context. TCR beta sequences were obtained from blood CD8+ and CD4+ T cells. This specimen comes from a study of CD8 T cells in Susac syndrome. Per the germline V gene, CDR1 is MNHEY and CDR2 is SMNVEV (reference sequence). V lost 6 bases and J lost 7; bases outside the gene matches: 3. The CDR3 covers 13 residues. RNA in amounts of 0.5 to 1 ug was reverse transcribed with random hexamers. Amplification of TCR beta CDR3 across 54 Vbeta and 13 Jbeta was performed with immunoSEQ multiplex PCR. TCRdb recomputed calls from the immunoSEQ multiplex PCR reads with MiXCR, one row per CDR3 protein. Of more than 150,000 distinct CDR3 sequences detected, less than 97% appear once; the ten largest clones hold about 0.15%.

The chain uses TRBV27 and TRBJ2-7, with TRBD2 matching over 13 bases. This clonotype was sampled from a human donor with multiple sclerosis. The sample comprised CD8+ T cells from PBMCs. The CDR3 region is CASSRGLAGEQYV. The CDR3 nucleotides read TGTGCCAGCAGCAGGGGACTAGCGGGAGAGCAGTACGTC.